What follows are 19 T cell receptor beta chains derived from one specimen sequenced in a study of control samples from healthy donors and cancer patients (TCRdb year 2020). Receptor libraries were prepared by the immunoSEQ multiplex PCR assay. TCRdb provides this immuneACCESS table in a form limited to in-frame rearrangements. Some clones are lacking; in checked studies, under half of them reflect an unresolved V gene, and why the rest are absent is not known. The sample table shows under 200,000 clones, and over 90% are seen once. The top ten constitute approximately 1% of the sample. Sequences were obtained from blood. Source of these receptors: a young woman in good health.

The chain uses TRBV3-1 (or the pseudogene TRBV3-2) and TRBJ2-3; D is perhaps TRBD2 (6 bases). Trimming took off 4 bases at V and 2 bases at J, with 13 bases between the two ends. The V gene's germline CDR1 is LGHDT and CDR2 YNNKEL (reference sequence). The CDR3 has 15 amino acids. This CDR3 reads CASSPGGRITDTQYF. DNA of the CDR3: TGTGCCAGCAGCCCCGGGGGAAGGATCACAGATACGCAGTATTTT.

The chain links TRBV28 to TRBJ2-1, with 11 bases identical to TRBD2. Germline loops: CDR1 MDHEN, CDR2 SYDVKM. With V trimmed by 3 bases and J by 9 bases, 10 bases remained unmatched. The CDR3 is 16 amino acids. The CDR3 is CASSFRTSGGISEQFF. CDR3 DNA: TGTGCCAGCAGTTTCCGAACTAGCGGGGGAATTTCTGAGCAGTTCTTC.

This chain uses TRBV7-9 with TRBJ1-1; the D is unclear. Germline-derived CDR1 and CDR2 are SEHNR and FQNEAQ (reference sequence). The CDR3 consists of 13 residues. V was trimmed by 5 bases and J by 11 bases, leaving 18 bases between them. As DNA, the CDR3 is TGTGCCAGCAGCCCTCTGGTGGGGAGTCTGGCTTTCTTT. It specifies CASSPLVGSLAFF. The variable domain in full, with the rest retrieved from reference TRBV7-9 and TRBJ1-1, is DTGVSQNPRHKITKRGQNVTFRCDPISEHNRLYWYRQTLGQGPEFLTYFQNEAQLEKSRLLSDRFSAERPKGSFSTLEIQRTEQGDSAMYLCASSPLVGSLAFFGQGTRLTVV.

The rearrangement joins TRBV19 to TRBJ1-6; D remains ambiguous. The CDR3 spans 14 residues. CDR1 is LNHDA, CDR2 SQIVND, per germline (reference sequence). The V and J ends lost 2 bases and 0 bases respectively, with 2 bases between them. CDR3 loop: CASSISSYNSPLHF. CDR3 bases: TGTGCCAGTAGTATAAGCTCCTATAATTCACCCCTCCACTTT. The whole variable domain, filled in from reference TRBV19 and TRBJ1-6, reads DGGITQSPKYLFRKEGQNVTLSCEQNLNHDAMYWYRQDPGQGLRLIYYSQIVNDFQKGDIAEGYSVSREKKESFPLTVTSAQKNPTAFYLCASSISSYNSPLHFGNGTRLTVT.

This rearrangement joins TRBV7-6 to TRBJ2-2; 7 nucleotides match TRBD2. Trimming removed 2 bases from V and 1 base from J; junction bases left unmatched: 4. The CDR3 totals 16 residues. CDR1 and CDR2 (germline): SGHVS, FNYEAQ. CDR3 in DNA: TGTGCCAGCAGCTTATTGGCTAGCGGGAACACCGGGGAGCTGTTTTTT. It is translated as CASSLLASGNTGELFF. Variable domain in full (rest from reference TRBV7-6 and TRBJ2-2): GAGVSQSPRYKVTKRGQDVALRCDPISGHVSLYWYRQALGQGPEFLTYFNYEAQQDKSGLPNDRFSAERPEGSISTLTIQRTEQRDSAMYRCASSLLASGNTGELFFGEGSRLTVL.

This sequence joins TRBV6-2 or TRBV6-3 and TRBJ2-7; unclear D gene. The CDR3 has 15 amino acids. CDR1 is MNHEY, CDR2 SVGEGT, per germline. The V and J ends lost 2 bases and 0 bases respectively, with 11 bases between them. CDR3 amino acids: CASSYGRRISYEQYF. Written as DNA, the CDR3 is TGTGCCAGCAGTTACGGCCGGCGGATCTCCTACGAGCAGTACTTC.

The rearrangement joins TRBV2 to TRBJ1-4, with D possibly being TRBD1 (5 bases). The CDR3 contains 13 residues. Germline-derived CDR1 and CDR2 are SNHLY and FYNNEI. V shed 7 bases and J shed 8 bases, with 14 bases lying between them. The CDR3 region is CASNPQGREKLFF. The CDR3 nucleotides are TGTGCCAGCAACCCCCAGGGACGGGAAAAACTGTTTTTT.

The chain links TRBV18 to TRBJ1-1; a possible D gene is TRBD1 (5 bases). The CDR3 is made up of 14 amino acids. Germline lookup yields CDR1 KGHSH and CDR2 LQKENI. Trimming stripped 7 bases from V and 1 base from J, with 13 bases between. This chain's CDR3 is CASLRGRWNTEAFF. The CDR3 coding sequence is TGTGCCAGCTTGCGGGGCCGGTGGAACACTGAAGCTTTCTTT.

The genes are TRBV19 and TRBJ2-2; D possibly corresponds to TRBD2 (6 bases). Germline V gene data show CDR1 as LNHDA and CDR2 as SQIVND (reference sequence). V was clipped by 2 bases and J by 5 bases, with 9 bases between them. The CDR3 is 14 amino acids. The CDR3 sequence: CASSINRGTGELFF. CDR3 DNA: TGTGCCAGTAGTATAAACCGGGGGACCGGGGAGCTGTTTTTT.

V usage is TRBV12-3 or TRBV12-4 and J usage is TRBJ2-7; TRBD1 might be the D (6 bases). The CDR3 length is 12 residues. V was shortened by 3 bases and J by 7 bases, with 10 bases between the two germline ends. This chain's CDR3 is CASSFSQGEQYF. The CDR3 DNA reads as TGTGCCAGCAGTTTTTCGCAGGGGGAGCAGTACTTC.

This chain joins TRBV28 and TRBJ1-5; D remains unclear. Between the trimmed V and J ends, which lost 6 bases and 5 bases, there was a span of 14 bases. CDR3 length: 14 amino acids. In germline, CDR1 is MDHEN, CDR2 SYDVKM. CDR3 region: CASSPPRSYQPQHF. The CDR3, as DNA: TGTGCCAGCAGCCCACCGAGATCGTATCAGCCCCAGCATTTT.

Only one count was recorded for this clone. The genes are TRBV12-3 or TRBV12-4 and TRBJ1-1; D possibly corresponds to TRBD1 (5 bases). V lost 5 bases to trimming and J lost 6 bases, with 10 bases between them. This CDR3 spans 12 amino acids. This CDR3 reads CASSIGAPEAFF. The CDR3, as DNA: TGTGCCAGCAGTATAGGGGCGCCTGAAGCTTTCTTT.

The rearrangement joins TRBV5-1 to TRBJ2-1, with TRBD2 identical over 14 bases. Germline trimming cut 0 bases from V and 8 bases from J; bases unmatched to any gene: 7. Germline V CDR1 and CDR2: SGHRS, YFSETQ. This CDR3 is built from 17 residues. The CDR3 sequence is CASSLGWTSGRIYEQFF. The CDR3 DNA follows: TGCGCCAGCAGCTTGGGGTGGACTAGCGGGAGGATCTATGAGCAGTTCTTC.

The CDR3 DNA is TGTGCCAGCAGTTTGGTAAGGGGTAGCCAGTTCTTC. Amino acid sequence: CASSLVRGSQFF. The gene calls are TRBV28 and TRBJ2-1; the D gene is possibly TRBD1 (5 bases). Trimming cost V 3 bases and J 13 bases, with 13 bases left between them. The length of the CDR3 is 12 residues. Germline CDR1 is MDHEN and CDR2 is SYDVKM.

The chain uses TRBV6-5 and TRBJ1-1; possible D gene TRBD1, 5 bases. The CDR3 has 13 residues. Germline V gives CDR1 MNHEY, CDR2 SVGAGI. Deletions cut 8 bases from V and 4 bases from J, with 14 bases between. The CDR3 DNA reads as TGTGCCAGCGGGGACGGGGTGGGCACTGAAGCTTTCTTT. Residues: CASGDGVGTEAFF.

The rearrangement uses TRBV11-2 and TRBJ1-2, with a possible D match to TRBD1 (6 bases). This CDR3 has 13 amino acids. The germline V gene has CDR1 SGHAT and CDR2 FQNNGV. V lost 5 bases and J lost 2, with 9 bases in between. CDR3 DNA sequence: TGTGCCAGCAGCCCGGACAGAAACTATGGCTACACCTTC. As protein: CASSPDRNYGYTF.

V is TRBV19 and J is TRBJ2-1, with 11 positions matching TRBD2. CDR3 length equals 14 residues. Germline V gene sequence: CDR1 LNHDA, CDR2 SQIVND (reference sequence). V shed 8 bases, J shed 4 bases, and the junction held 4 bases outside the gene matches. The CDR3 DNA follows: TGTGCCAGTTCTTCTAGCGGGGGGTACAATGAGCAGTTCTTC. Translated, it gives CASSSSGGYNEQFF.

This clone came up once. The rearrangement joins TRBV7-9 to TRBJ2-1; 12 bases are shared with TRBD1. The CDR3 runs 16 residues. V gave up 2 bases and J gave up 9 bases; unmatched junction bases: 8. Per the germline V gene, CDR1 is SEHNR and CDR2 is FQNEAQ (reference sequence). The CDR3 loop reads CASSLLPGQGAGEQFF. The DNA of the CDR3 is TGTGCCAGCAGCTTACTACCGGGACAGGGGGCCGGTGAGCAGTTCTTC.

DNA for the CDR3: TGTGCCAGCAGCGTTAACAAGGTTGGGCCCTCTGGGGCCAACGTCCTGACTTTC. Protein product: CASSVNKVGPSGANVLTF. V usage is TRBV9 and J usage is TRBJ2-6; D gene unclear. The CDR3 totals 18 residues. V was trimmed by 2 bases and J by 0 bases, leaving 15 bases between them. Germline CDR1 SGDLS, CDR2 YYNGEE.